The entry below gives a single T cell receptor beta chain sequence along with its context. Assay used: immunoSEQ multiplex PCR; TCRdb lists only in-frame clones, some missing. The table records some 100,000 clones, 80% to 95% of them present only once. This CDR3 is 16 amino acids long. With 4 bases removed from V and 8 bases from J, the gap between germline ends came to 21 bases. Germline CDR1 and CDR2: GTSNPN and SVGIG (reference sequence). The data were obtained in a study of control samples from healthy donors and cancer patients. The clonotype originates from a man between 18 and 35 years old in good health. Sequencing was carried out using blood. The genes are TRBV30 and TRBJ1-6; tentatively, D is TRBD1 (6 bases). In DNA form, the CDR3 reads TGTGCCTGGACACGCGCAGGGGCCTTAAATTATTCACCCCTCCACTTT. Its protein product is CAWTRAGALNYSPLHF.